This T cell receptor (beta chain) was recovered during a study of cytomegalovirus exposure and HLA in healthy donors. Study-wide points: The study designated 164 TCR beta chains cytomegalovirus-associated. Among the CMV-associated chains, a few were confirmed in vitro as specific for CMV antigens.

Method: immunoSEQ multiplex PCR; TCRdb's copy keeps in-frame clones and lacks some. The profile shows 300,000 or so clones, around 90% of them singletons. V trimming: 0 bases; J trimming: 3 bases; junction bases outside the gene matches: 3. The germline V gene has CDR1 MNHEY and CDR2 SVGAGI. This CDR3 region has 16 residues. A remark on this clone: Its antigen is still unknown.

The donors belonged to the 120-subject validation cohort, separate from the roughly 700-subject first cohort. The sample consisted of PBMCs. This receptor was taken from a man in his thirties or forties in good health and CMV-seronegative. The V and J genes are TRBV6-5 and TRBJ2-5, with 11 positions matching TRBD1. The CDR3 DNA reads as TGTGCCAGCAGTTACTCGGGACAGGGGGTGGAAGAGACCCAGTACTTC. The encoded protein is CASSYSGQGVEETQYF.